The present entry profiles one T cell receptor beta chain with its context. Its binding antigen is unknown. No base quality values were provided; no much bigger clone lies one nucleotide off. CDR1 and CDR2 (KGHDR, SFDVKD) derive from the germline V gene. Inclusive of the bounding cysteine and phenylalanine, the CDR3 is 11 residues long. CDR3 DNA only is kept here, 33 bases in frame from base 1. The trim is 9 bases for V and 3 bases for J, with a gap of 4 bases between the germline ends. TCRbeta CDR3 regions were amplified from genomic DNA using the immunoSEQ Assay, a bias-controlled multiplex PCR. Per the authors' processing: Within the assay, amplification of reference gene primers was used to estimate how many nucleated cells each sample contained. To quantify the absolute abundance of each unique TCRbeta CDR3 rearrangement, sequence reads were collapsed and filtered. Productive Simpson clonality was computed per sample as the square root of Simpson's diversity index over productive rearrangements. Here the immuneACCESS table is served through TCRdb, limited to in-frame sequences with V and J called. Missing clones are a known gap in these copies; in checked studies unresolved V genes cover under half, and the rest lacks a known reason. That table gives V, J and clone size, and the DNA gave D and trimming. The table for this sample lists about 73,000 clones; roughly four fifths of them were counted only once. The leading ten clones occupy around 4.1% of the sample.

This sample was taken from a study of blood T cell repertoires in COVID-19 (dated by TCRdb to the early 2020s). The study in broad terms: Collaborator samples came from the United States, Italy and Spain and covered acute and convalescent phases of COVID-19. The material from the prospective study consisted of cDNA or gDNA derived from T cells, B-cell-depleted T cells, or PBMCs. Subjects who had been exposed to COVID-19, were actively infected with it, or had recovered from it provided the deeply sampled blood TCRbeta repertoires that made up the dataset. The repertoires were made available in a free public database intended to serve as a resource for research on the immune response to SARS-CoV-2. Samples were obtained from the ongoing ImmuneRACE study (first 160 participants) and from about 1,300 subjects provided by 6 global collaborators. Nearly every sample came with metadata listing a de-identified subject ID, COVID-19 status, age in years and sex. HLA class I and class II types, where available, came from metadata supplied by the sample provider rather than from assay-based typing.

Whole blood was collected in K2EDTA tubes by collaborating institutions according to the institutions' own protocols. Collaborator samples were shipped for TCRbeta analysis as frozen whole blood, isolated PBMCs, or DNA extracted from either sample type. Results and caveats for the whole study, not just this receptor: How much clinical and demographic metadata was included differed by source and by participant, and the metadata was provided uncurated.

The chain joins TRBV24-1 to TRBJ2-2, with the D gene uncertain. The specimen sequenced was peripheral blood. This sequence originates from a woman aged 60-75 years with acute or convalescent COVID-19. The CDR3 reads as follows: CATEDTGELFF. The DNA is as follows: TGTGCCACCGAGGACACCGGGGAGCTGTTTTTT.